This note documents a single T cell receptor (beta chain) sequence. The sample comes from a study of T-cell reconstitution after alpha-beta-depleted transplantation in children. TCRbeta library construction was performed incorporating unique molecular identifiers. TCRdb called the PCR reads again in MiXCR, with one record for every CDR3 protein. The sample carries 200,000 to 300,000 distinct CDR3 sequences, about 12% recorded once. Trimming removed 5 bases at V and 4 bases at J, with 14 bases between. CDR3 size: 14 residues. Looked up from germline, CDR1 is MDHEN and CDR2 is SYDVKM. The receptor was isolated from a human donor who donated a stem cell graft to a child with acute lymphoblastic leukemia. The specimen was PBMCs from the stem cell graft donor, collected from the stem cell graft. This chain joins TRBV28 and TRBJ2-5; the D gene could be TRBD1 or TRBD2 (5 bases each). CDR3 amino acids: CASSLRLGRETQYF. DNA for the CDR3: TGTGCCAGCAGTCTACGATTGGGACGAGAGACCCAGTACTTC.